This TCR beta chain was sequenced during a study of radiotherapy plus CTLA-4 blockade in lung cancer. This clone was found a few times. The assay was immunoSEQ multiplex PCR, and TCRdb's table has in-frame clones only and misses some. The table has fewer than 35,000 clones, 70% to 80% seen once. This CDR3 contains 15 residues. Trimming stripped 7 bases from V and 4 bases from J, with 18 bases between. Germline V gives CDR1 SNHLY, CDR2 FYNNEI. The chain uses TRBV2 and TRBJ2-3; tentatively, D is TRBD1 or TRBD2 (5 bases each). The source material was peripheral blood, sampled from a patient treated with radiotherapy plus ipilimumab. The source of this sequence is a human donor with non-small cell lung cancer that progressed on radiotherapy plus ipilimumab. CDR3 loop: CASTEGDGSADTQYF. The CDR3 DNA sequence: TGTGCCAGCACCGAAGGGGACGGGTCGGCAGATACGCAGTATTTT. Filled out from reference TRBV2 and TRBJ2-3, the complete variable domain reads EPEVTQTPSHQVTQMGQEVILRCVPISNHLYFYWYRQILGQKVEFLVSFYNNEISEKSEIFDDQFSVERPDGSNFTLKIRSTKLEDSAMYFCASTEGDGSADTQYFGPGTRLTVL.